The 21 T cell receptor beta chains reported below all come from one sample, sequenced in a study of blood T cells in healthy people across ages. The second PCR ran roughly 6 to 12 cycles with a sample-barcoded 5' primer and J-beta primers. TCRdb redid the calling of the 5' RACE reads with MiXCR, one entry per CDR3 protein. The table records 650,000 to 900,000 distinct CDR3 sequences, less than 80% of them present only once. The specimen was blood. These TCRs come from a young man in good health.

The chain uses TRBV7-2 and TRBJ2-7; D is uncertain. The CDR3 has 13 amino acids. The ends were cut back, 1 base at V and 3 bases at J, with 7 bases in the middle. Germline V gene data show CDR1 as SGHTA and CDR2 as FQGNSA. Written as DNA, the CDR3 is TGTGCCAGCAGCTTAGATAGGTTCTACGAGCAGTACTTC. Its translation is CASSLDRFYEQYF.

This clonotype occurred once. This rearrangement joins TRBV10-3 to TRBJ2-7; D is possibly TRBD1 or TRBD2 (5 bases each). CDR3 size: 15 residues. V lost 7 bases and J lost 0, with 16 bases in between. Germline V gene data show CDR1 as ENHRY and CDR2 as SYGVKD. In DNA form, the CDR3 reads TGTGCCATCAAAGGGACCGATGTCAGCTCCTACGAGCAGTACTTC. It is translated as CAIKGTDVSSYEQYF.

This sequence joins TRBV29-1 and TRBJ2-7, with a possible D match to TRBD1 (5 bases). TRBJ2-5 matches the DNA end more closely, so the J call is doubtful. Per the germline V gene, CDR1 is SQVTM and CDR2 is ANQGSEA. This CDR3 has 11 amino acids. The CDR3 coding sequence is TGCAGCGTTTCAGGGCGGAAGACCCAGTACTTC. This translates into CSVSGRKTQYF.

For this clonotype: An end of the junction does not agree with germline; a read error may underlie this. Here the CDR3 DNA reads TGCGCCGGCAGCCAAGATGGGGTAGCGGGGGGGAGCACAGATACGCAGTATTTT. It is translated as CAGSQDGVAGGSTDTQYF. V usage is TRBV4-1 and J usage is TRBJ2-3; 11 bases align to TRBD2. Germline V gene sequence: CDR1 MGHRA, CDR2 YSYEKL. The CDR3 covers 18 residues.

V and J are TRBV3-1 and TRBJ2-5; tentative D call: TRBD2 (6 bases). Per the germline V gene, CDR1 is LGHDT and CDR2 is YNNKEL (reference sequence). The CDR3 contains 15 residues. Deletions cut 0 bases from V and 2 bases from J, with 10 bases between. The CDR3 spells CASSQDVGTQETQYF. In nucleotides, the CDR3 is TGTGCCAGCAGCCAAGATGTCGGGACTCAAGAGACCCAGTACTTC.

The rearrangement uses TRBV7-2 and TRBJ2-1, with D maybe TRBD1 (6 bases). The length of the CDR3 is 13 residues. Germline CDR1 SGHTA, CDR2 FQGNSA. Trimming removed 5 bases at V and 13 bases at J, with 18 bases between. CDR3 sequence reads: CASSPSSGETQFF. In DNA form, the CDR3 reads TGTGCCAGCAGCCCTTCGTCAGGGGAGACCCAGTTCTTC.

This chain uses TRBV6-4 with TRBJ2-6, with 10 bases that match TRBD1. The CDR3 covers 15 residues. The germline gives CDR1 MRHNA, CDR2 SNTAGT. Unmatched junction bases numbered 1, after V lost 8 bases and J lost 0 bases. DNA for the CDR3: TGTGCCAGCGGGACAGGGGTCTCTGGGGCCAACGTCCTGACTTTC. Translating it yields CASGTGVSGANVLTF.

This clonotype was seen a single time. The J gene is TRBJ2-5, the V gene TRBV15; 8 bases are shared with TRBD1. Losses at the gene ends were 2 bases for V and 2 bases for J; bases not matched to a gene: 7. The CDR3 consists of 16 residues. The germline gives CDR1 LNHNV, CDR2 YYDKDF (reference sequence). The CDR3 DNA reads TGTGCCACCAGCAGATACCCGGGACAGGCGCAAGAGACCCAGTACTTC. Its translation: CATSRYPGQAQETQYF.

J is TRBJ2-1 and V is TRBV6-2 or TRBV6-3; 8 positions match TRBD2. J gave up 5 bases and V 5 bases, and 5 bases lay outside the gene matches. CDR3 size: 14 residues. Germline V lookup: CDR1 MNHEY, CDR2 SVGEGT. CDR3 sequence: CASSQGLVDNEQFF. The CDR3 region has the DNA TGTGCCAGCAGTCAGGGACTAGTGGACAATGAGCAGTTCTTC.

This chain joins TRBV6-2 or TRBV6-3 and TRBJ2-1; D gene uncertain. From germline, CDR1 is MNHEY and CDR2 SVGEGT. CDR3 length: 14 amino acids. V lost 6 bases to trimming and J lost 7 bases, with 16 bases between them. The CDR3 region is CASSNPDAKNEQFF. DNA of the CDR3: TGTGCCAGCAGCAACCCAGACGCGAAGAATGAGCAGTTCTTC.

The chain is built from TRBV28 and TRBJ2-4; D is uncertain. Germline-derived CDR1 and CDR2 are MDHEN and SYDVKM. V lost 5 bases and J 8 bases, leaving 7 bases between the germline ends. This CDR3 has 11 residues. The DNA of the CDR3 is TGTGCCAGCAGTGGGGTTTACATTCAGTACTTC. It is translated as CASSGVYIQYF.

V is TRBV20-1 and J is TRBJ2-3; 9 nucleotides line up with TRBD2. Trimming removed 1 base from V and 1 base from J; junction bases left unmatched: 3. The germline CDR1 and CDR2 sequences are DFQATT and SNEGSKA (reference sequence). The CDR3 spans 15 residues. Written as DNA, the CDR3 is TGCAGTGCTAGAGTAGCGGGGGCGGGCACAGATACGCAGTATTTT. This translates into CSARVAGAGTDTQYF.

The rearrangement links TRBV4-2 to TRBJ1-2, with a tentative D call TRBD1 (5 bases). The V gene's germline CDR1 is LGHNA and CDR2 YNFKEQ. The CDR3 has 15 residues. The germline V and J ends were trimmed by 0 bases and 0 bases, with 8 bases remaining between them. CDR3 loop: CASSQEWGTNYGYTF. The CDR3 DNA sequence: TGTGCCAGCAGCCAAGAATGGGGGACTAACTATGGCTACACCTTC.

V and J are TRBV4-1 and TRBJ2-7, with D possibly matching TRBD1 (6 bases). This CDR3 is 14 amino acids long. Per germline, CDR1 MGHRA and CDR2 YSYEKL. V lost 7 bases and J 3 bases, leaving 16 bases between the germline ends. The CDR3 loop is CASTQGQGDYEQYF. The CDR3 nucleotides are TGCGCCAGCACCCAGGGGCAGGGTGACTACGAGCAGTACTTC.

In DNA, the CDR3 is TGTGCCAGCAGCCAAGGCACCCTAGGGGGTTGGGATGAGCAGTTCTTC. Its translation is CASSQGTLGGWDEQFF. V usage is TRBV4-2 and J usage is TRBJ2-1; TRBD1 might be the D (6 bases). There are 16 residues in the CDR3. CDR1 is LGHNA, CDR2 YNFKEQ, per germline. V was pared by 1 base and J by 8 bases, with 18 bases between.

In this sample, this clonotype turned up a few times. This sequence joins TRBV6-5 and TRBJ1-1, with D tentatively TRBD1 (5 bases). The length of the CDR3 is 14 residues. Trimming removed 7 bases from V and 4 bases from J, with 16 bases in between. Germline V CDR1 and CDR2: MNHEY, SVGAGI. CDR3: CASNLGRAATEAFF. In DNA, the CDR3 is TGTGCCAGCAATCTCGGCAGGGCGGCCACTGAAGCTTTCTTT.

The chain is built from TRBV7-2 and TRBJ2-3; TRBD2 agrees at 10 bases. J was trimmed by 5 bases and V by 0 bases; bases with no gene match: 5. Per the germline V gene, CDR1 is SGHTA and CDR2 is FQGNSA. The CDR3 contains 16 residues. This CDR3 reads CASSLAIAGGEDTQYF. The CDR3 nucleotides are TGTGCCAGCAGCTTAGCGATAGCGGGGGGAGAAGATACGCAGTATTTT.

The chain is built from TRBV30 and TRBJ2-1; weak D call: TRBD1 (5 bases). Germline CDR1 GTSNPN, CDR2 SVGIG (reference sequence). The CDR3 runs to 12 residues. V gave up 5 bases and J gave up 2 bases, with 7 bases separating them. The CDR3 region has the DNA TGTGCCTGGCAGGGTCCCTACAATGAGCAGTTCTTC. The encoded protein is CAWQGPYNEQFF.

The chain uses TRBV4-2 and TRBJ1-4; tentative D call: TRBD1 (6 bases). Trimming took off 3 bases at V and 8 bases at J, with 16 bases between the two ends. The CDR3 has 15 amino acids. The germline CDR1 and CDR2 sequences are LGHNA and YNFKEQ. The CDR3 DNA reads TGTGCCAGCAGCCACCCGGGAACAGGGAACGAAAAACTGTTTTTT. Its protein product is CASSHPGTGNEKLFF.

V is TRBV9 and J is TRBJ2-2; weak D call: TRBD2 (6 bases). The V gene's germline CDR1 is SGDLS and CDR2 YYNGEE. The CDR3 totals 14 residues. Between the trimmed V and J ends, which lost 4 bases and 6 bases, there was a span of 13 bases. In DNA form, the CDR3 reads TGTGCCAGCAGCCCTCTTGGAGGGCCCGGGGAGCTGTTTTTT. Translated, it gives CASSPLGGPGELFF.

This clonotype came up a few times. The chain carries TRBV11-1 and TRBJ2-5; 7 bases fit TRBD1. The V and J ends lost 3 bases and 5 bases, in that order; junction bases with no gene match: 9. Germline CDR1 and CDR2: SGHAT and FQDESV (reference sequence). The CDR3 is 15 residues long. For the CDR3, the DNA is TGTGCCAGCAGCTTCTTCCAGGGGGTCGGGGAGACCCAGTACTTC. Amino acid sequence: CASSFFQGVGETQYF.